This is a list of T cell receptor beta chains from one sample in a study of tumor-infiltrating lymphocytes in primary liver carcinoma. One entry per CDR3 protein results from TCRdb running MiXCR on the multiplex PCR reads. Altogether more than 95,000 distinct CDR3 sequences are present, approximately 82% being singletons, with the ten largest covering about 20%. Sequenced sample: liver tumor tissue from sampling region 3. The receptors come from a man aged 40-50 years with primary liver carcinoma and hepatitis B virus infection. CDR3s include the opening cysteine and the closing phenylalanine or tryptophan. D genes are given only for firm matches. Clone size, where shown, is once, few, many, or a class for clones that have expanded.

TRBV4-1	.	TRBJ1-3	.	CPSSQTLTGNTIYF	TGCCCCAGCAGCCAAACCCTTACCGGAAACACCATATATTTT
TRBV19	.	TRBJ2-4	.	CASSSEERVGQNIQYF	TGTGCCAGTAGTTCGGAAGAAAGAGTGGGCCAAAACATTCAGTACTTC
TRBV28	.	TRBJ2-5	once	CASSPLRSPQETQYF	TGTGCCAGCAGTCCACTTCGCTCGCCCCAAGAGACTCAGTACTTC
TRBV7-8	TRBD2	TRBJ2-1	.	CASRSRGSGLAGGAYNEQFF	TGTGCCAGCAGATCCCGAGGGTCGGGACTAGCGGGGGGGGCTTACAATGAACAGTTCTTC
TRBV4-1	TRBD2	TRBJ2-3	.	CASGETSSTPDTQYF	TGCGCCAGCGGCGAGACTAGCAGTACGCCAGATACGCAGTATTTT
TRBV4-1	TRBD2	TRBJ2-1	.	CASSPRGVAGGRSDHFF	TGCGCCAGCAGCCCCAGAGGGGTAGCGGGAGGGCGTAGTGATCATTTCTTT
TRBV2	TRBD1	TRBJ2-7	few	CASMTGIYEQYF	TGTGCCAGCATGACAGGGATCTACGAGCAGTACTTC
TRBV4-1	TRBD1	TRBJ1-3	.	CASSPTGGTGNTICF	TGCGCCAGTAGTCCTACAGGGGGTACTGGAAACACCATATGTTTT
TRBV4-3	.	TRBJ1-6	.	CASSSGGWAKSAIHF	TGCGCCAGCAGTAGTGGGGGTTGGGCGAAATCAGCCATCCACTTT
TRBV6-2/TRBV6-3	.	TRBJ1-5	once	CASSYSPYRDGSQPQHF	TGTGCCAGCAGTTACTCCCCTTACAGGGATGGCAGTCAGCCCCAGCATTTT
TRBV11-2	.	TRBJ2-7	once	CTSSLDVIAYEQYF	TGTACCAGCAGCTTAGATGTAATTGCCTACGAGCAGTACTTC
TRBV29-1	.	TRBJ1-1	few	CSVGPVWGMVAEVFF	TGCAGCGTTGGTCCAGTGTGGGGTATGGTCGCTGAAGTTTTCTTT
TRBV29-1	.	TRBJ1-1	few	CSVDLGGIEAFF	TGCAGTGTTGACTTGGGGGGCATTGAAGCTTTCTTT
TRBV11-1	.	TRBJ1-6	.	CASTLTLVSPLHF	TGTGCCAGCACCCTGACACTGGTATCACCCCTCCACTTT
TRBV5-1	.	TRBJ2-5	many	CASSLAGTDEETQYF	TGCGCCAGCAGCCTAGCCGGGACGGATGAAGAGACCCAGTACTTC
TRBV9	TRBD2	TRBJ2-7	.	CASNGSAGASEQYF	TGTGCCAGCAACGGTTCGGCGGGAGCCAGCGAGCAGTACTTC
TRBV9	.	TRBJ2-1	few	CASSGTEAKQFF	TGTGCCAGCAGCGGGACTGAGGCTAAGCAGTTCTTC
TRBV5-6	.	TRBJ1-2	.	CATSHNYQDPNHGYTF	TGTGCCACCAGCCACAATTACCAGGACCCTAACCATGGCTACACCTTC
TRBV6-6	.	TRBJ1-4	.	CAGSTKEILFF	TGTGCCGGTTCGACGAAAGAAATACTGTTTTTT
TRBV12-3/TRBV12-4	.	TRBJ2-1	many	CASSFRRSDEQFF	TGTGCCAGCAGTTTCCGTCGGTCGGATGAGCAGTTCTTC
TRBV12-3/TRBV12-4	TRBD1	TRBJ2-7	many	CASRPTGGMDEQYF	TGTGCCAGCAGACCGACAGGGGGCATGGACGAGCAGTACTTC
TRBV6-1	.	TRBJ2-3	.	CASGKFPGHTNQASTDTQYF	TGTGCCAGCGGTAAGTTCCCGGGACATACAAATCAAGCTAGCACAGATACGCAGTATTTT
TRBV29-1	TRBD1	TRBJ2-1	.	CSVTRDRAYNEQF	TGCAGCGTCACCCGGGACAGGGCGTACAATGAGCAGTTC
TRBV28	.	TRBJ1-2	many	CASENQGNGYTF	TGTGCCAGCGAAAATCAGGGGAATGGCTACACCTTC
TRBV4-3	.	TRBJ2-1	.	CTSSQFPPPAEYEQFF	TGCACCAGCAGCCAATTCCCGCCCCCGGCGGAGTATGAGCAGTTCTTC
TRBV12-3/TRBV12-4	.	TRBJ2-2	once	CASSSGQGRVVGGLFF	TGTGCCAGCAGTTCAGGGCAGGGAAGAGTGGTCGGGGGGCTGTTTTTT
TRBV29-1	TRBD2	TRBJ2-5	.	CIVRISGSWAETQYF	TGCATCGTACGGATTAGCGGGAGTTGGGCAGAGACCCAGTACTTC
TRBV28	.	TRBJ2-2	.	CASSRNLGGTVELFF	TGTGCCAGTAGTCGGAATTTGGGGGGAACCGTGGAGCTGTTTTTT
TRBV28	.	TRBJ2-3	many	CASSLGGRYTQYF	TGTGCCAGCAGTTTAGGAGGCAGATATACGCAGTATTTT
TRBV5-4	.	TRBJ2-3	.	CASGPSGGFTDTQYF	TGTGCCAGCGGCCCCTCTGGGGGATTCACAGATACGCAGTATTTT
TRBV29-1	.	TRBJ2-7	.	CSAQGIAGDYEQYF	TGCAGCGCCCAGGGGATAGCAGGAGATTACGAGCAGTACTTC
TRBV5-4	.	TRBJ1-1	once	CASSSGERGRSTEAFF	TGTGCCAGCAGCTCAGGGGAGCGGGGACGGAGCACTGAGGCTTTCTTT
TRBV5-1	.	TRBJ2-7	.	CASSFRISVTGGNYEQYF	TGCGCCAGCAGCTTCAGGATTAGCGTAACTGGGGGAAACTACGAGCAGTACTTC
TRBV11-1	.	TRBJ2-3	.	CASNSMGSSVGARTDTQYF	TGTGCCAGCAACTCTATGGGAAGCTCTGTTGGAGCCCGCACAGATACGCAGTATTTT
TRBV12-3/TRBV12-4	TRBD1	TRBJ1-6	.	CTSSRTGDLNSPLHF	TGTACCAGCAGTCGGACAGGGGACTTAAATTCACCCCTCCACTTT
TRBV4-2	.	TRBJ2-7	.	CASSQSQGGYEQHF	TGTGCCAGCAGCCAGTCCCAGGGTGGCTACGAGCAGCACTTC
TRBV28	.	TRBJ1-5	.	CAIRQTPGKSQPQHF	TGTGCCATCCGCCAGACCCCGGGAAAAAGTCAGCCCCAGCATTTT
TRBV29-1	.	TRBJ1-1	.	CIVPNRGGTEAFF	TGCATCGTCCCGAATCGGGGGGGAACTGAAGCTTTCTTT
TRBV5-8	TRBD1	TRBJ2-7	.	CAGSLHGQGVYEQYF	TGTGCCGGCAGCCTACACGGACAGGGGGTCTACGAGCAGTATTTC
TRBV11-2	.	TRBJ2-6	.	CATQWPRSGTNVLTF	TGTGCCACCCAGTGGCCGCGATCTGGGACCAACGTCCTGACTTTC
TRBV28	TRBD1	TRBJ2-7	.	CASNGPGTGKEQYF	TGTGCCAGCAATGGACCCGGGACAGGGAAAGAGCAGTACTTC
TRBV4-1	.	TRBJ2-1	many	CASSQDPQRGPTYNEQFF	TGCGCCAGCAGCCAAGATCCCCAACGAGGTCCCACCTACAATGAGCAGTTCTTC
TRBV12-3/TRBV12-4	TRBD1	TRBJ1-6	.	CAGSSWTGDSPLHF	TGTGCCGGCAGCTCCTGGACAGGGGATTCACCTCTCCACTTT
TRBV6-5	TRBD1	TRBJ1-6	medium-sized	CASSYTQGLESPLHF	TGTGCCAGCAGTTACACACAGGGGCTGGAGTCACCCCTCCACTTT